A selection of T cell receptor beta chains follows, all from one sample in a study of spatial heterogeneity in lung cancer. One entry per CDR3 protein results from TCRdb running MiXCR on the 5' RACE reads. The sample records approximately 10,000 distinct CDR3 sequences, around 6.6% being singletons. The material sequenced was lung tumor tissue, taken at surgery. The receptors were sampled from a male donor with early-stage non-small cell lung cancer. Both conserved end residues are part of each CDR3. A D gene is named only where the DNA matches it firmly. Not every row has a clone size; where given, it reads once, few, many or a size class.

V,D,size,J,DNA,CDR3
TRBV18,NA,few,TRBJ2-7,TGTGCCAGCTCACCAAACGCCGGCCACGAGCAGTACTTC,CASSPNAGHEQYF
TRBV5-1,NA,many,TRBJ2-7,TGCGCCAGCGCCGACCGGGACGGGCTCTCCTACGAGCAGTACTTC,CASADRDGLSYEQYF
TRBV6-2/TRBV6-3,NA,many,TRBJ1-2,TGTGCCAGCAGTAACGGGAACTATGGCTACACCTTC,CASSNGNYGYTF
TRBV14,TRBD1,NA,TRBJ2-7,TGTGCCAGCAGCCGAGGACAGGAACCATCCTACGAGCAGTACTTC,CASSRGQEPSYEQYF
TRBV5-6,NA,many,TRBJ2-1,TGTGCCAGCAGCTTGGCGTACAGGGCCACCTACAATGAGCAGTTCTTC,CASSLAYRATYNEQFF
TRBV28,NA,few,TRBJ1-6,TGTGCCAGCAGTTTAGATGGAGGGTATTCACCCCTCCACTTT,CASSLDGGYSPLHF
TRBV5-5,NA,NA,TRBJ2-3,TGTGCCAGCGCCTACACAGATACGCAGTATTTT,CASAYTDTQYF
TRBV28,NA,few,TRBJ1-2,TGTGCCAGCAGTCCCGCGGTATTCGGCTACACCTTC,CASSPAVFGYTF
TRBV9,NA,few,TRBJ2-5,TGTGCCAGCAGCGTGGGAGCGGCTCAAGAGACCCAGTACTTC,CASSVGAAQETQYF
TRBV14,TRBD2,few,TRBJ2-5,TGTGCCAGCAGCCCCCTGGGGACTAGCGTTGAGACCCAGTACTTC,CASSPLGTSVETQYF
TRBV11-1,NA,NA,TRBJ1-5,TGTGCCAGCAGCTTAGCGACAAGGGCTAATCAGCCCCAGCATTTT,CASSLATRANQPQHF
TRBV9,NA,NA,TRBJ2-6,TGTGCCAGCACCTGGACAGACTCTGGGGCCAACGTCCTGACTTTC,CASTWTDSGANVLTF
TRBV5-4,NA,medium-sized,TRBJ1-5,TGTGCCAGCAGCTTTGATGGAGGAGGCAATCAGCCCCAGCATTTT,CASSFDGGGNQPQHF
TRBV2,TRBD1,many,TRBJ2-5,TGTGCCAGCACCCGGGACAGAAACCAAGAGACCCAGTACTTC,CASTRDRNQETQYF
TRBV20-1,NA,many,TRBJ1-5,TGCAGTGCTAGAGACCTACATAGCAATCAGCCCCAGCATTTT,CSARDLHSNQPQHF